This T cell receptor beta chain is from a study of T-cell memory formation after mild COVID-19. Study summary: Largely donor-specific TCR clusters were found. General study points: The pre-infection memory compartment contained some responding clones, suggesting cross-reactive memory joined.

TCRdb used MiXCR to reprocess the 5' RACE reads, holding one entry per CDR3 protein. This sample has about 400,000 distinct CDR3 sequences, with about 17% found just once. On this clonotype: Its antigen is unknown.

In germline, CDR1 is KGHSH, CDR2 LQKENI. This CDR3 has 13 amino acids. The V and J ends lost 4 bases and 3 bases, in that order; junction bases with no gene match: 0. The chain employs TRBV18 and TRBJ2-1, with 7 bases lining up with TRBD2. Sequenced material: PBMCs or a T cell subset sorted from them (not recorded which). This TCR was recovered from a man between 18 and 29 years old who had mild COVID-19 (a few samples of this study predate the infection). Cell type and time point are not known. The CDR3 nucleotides are TGTGCCAGCTCACGGGACTACTACAATGAGCAGTTCTTC. Translated: CASSRDYYNEQFF. Full variable domain (missing parts from reference TRBV18 and TRBJ2-1): NAGVMQNPRHLVRRRGQEARLRCSPMKGHSHVYWYRQLPEEGLKFMVYLQKENIIDESGMPKERFSAEFPKEGPSILRIQQVVRGDSAAYFCASSRDYYNEQFFGPGTRLTVL.